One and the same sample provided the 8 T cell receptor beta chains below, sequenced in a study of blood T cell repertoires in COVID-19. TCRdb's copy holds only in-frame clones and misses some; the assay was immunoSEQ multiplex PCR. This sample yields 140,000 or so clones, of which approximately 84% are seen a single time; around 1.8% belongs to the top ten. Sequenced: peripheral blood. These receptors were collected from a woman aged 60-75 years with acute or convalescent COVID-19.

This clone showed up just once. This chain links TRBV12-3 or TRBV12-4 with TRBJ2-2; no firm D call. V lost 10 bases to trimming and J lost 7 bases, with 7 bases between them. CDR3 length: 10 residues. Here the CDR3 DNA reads TGTGCCATCCGAGGCGGGGAGCTGTTTTTT. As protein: CAIRGGELFF.

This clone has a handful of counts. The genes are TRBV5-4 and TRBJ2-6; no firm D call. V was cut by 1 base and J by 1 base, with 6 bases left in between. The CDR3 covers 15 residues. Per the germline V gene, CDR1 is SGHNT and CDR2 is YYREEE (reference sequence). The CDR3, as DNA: TGTGCCAGCAGCTTGATATTTTCTGGGGCCAACGTCCTGACTTTC. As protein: CASSLIFSGANVLTF.

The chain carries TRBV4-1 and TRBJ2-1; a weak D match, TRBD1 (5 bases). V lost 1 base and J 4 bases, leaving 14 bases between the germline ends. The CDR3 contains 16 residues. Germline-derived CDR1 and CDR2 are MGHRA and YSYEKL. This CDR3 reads CASSQVGVSSYNEQFF. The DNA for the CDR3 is TGCGCCAGCAGCCAAGTAGGGGTTTCTAGTTACAATGAGCAGTTCTTC.

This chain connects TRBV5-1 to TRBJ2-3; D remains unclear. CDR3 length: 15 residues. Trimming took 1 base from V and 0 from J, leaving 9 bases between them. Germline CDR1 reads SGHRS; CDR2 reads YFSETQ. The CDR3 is CASSLWSPSTDTQYF. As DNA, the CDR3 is TGCGCCAGCAGCTTGTGGAGTCCTAGCACAGATACGCAGTATTTT.

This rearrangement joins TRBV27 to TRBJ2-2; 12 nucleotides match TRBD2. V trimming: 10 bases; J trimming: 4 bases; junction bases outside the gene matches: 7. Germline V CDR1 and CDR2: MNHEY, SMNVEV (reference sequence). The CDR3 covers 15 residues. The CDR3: CATQLAGGFTGELFF. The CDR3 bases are TGTGCCACCCAACTAGCGGGAGGTTTCACCGGGGAGCTGTTTTTT.

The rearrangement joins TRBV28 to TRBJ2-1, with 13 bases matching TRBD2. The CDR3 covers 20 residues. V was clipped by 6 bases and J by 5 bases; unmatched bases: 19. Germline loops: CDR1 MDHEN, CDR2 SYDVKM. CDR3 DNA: TGTGCCAGCAGCCCCCCCCGCCAACTAGCGGGAGGGTTCGGAAACAATGAGCAGTTCTTC. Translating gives CASSPPRQLAGGFGNNEQFF.

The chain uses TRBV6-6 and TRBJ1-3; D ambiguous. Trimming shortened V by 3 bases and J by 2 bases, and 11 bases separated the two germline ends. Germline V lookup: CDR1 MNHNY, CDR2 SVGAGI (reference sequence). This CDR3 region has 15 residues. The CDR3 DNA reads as TGTGCCAGCAGTTATGCAGGAATTGCTGGAAACACCATATATTTT. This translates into CASSYAGIAGNTIYF.

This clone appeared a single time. The chain's CDR3 is CASSVFGTGLQETQYF. The CDR3, as DNA: TGTGCCAGCAGCGTTTTCGGGACTGGGCTCCAAGAGACCCAGTACTTC. The chain joins TRBV9 to TRBJ2-5; the D gene is possibly TRBD2 (6 bases). The CDR3 length is 16 residues. Germline CDR1 is SGDLS and CDR2 is YYNGEE. Trimming cost V 2 bases and J 1 base, with 15 bases left between them.